This T cell receptor beta chain was captured in a study of blood T cell repertoires in COVID-19. Germline lookup yields CDR1 SGDLS and CDR2 YYNGEE. Losses at the gene ends were 3 bases for V and 5 bases for J; bases not matched to a gene: 4. CDR3 length: 15 residues. Method: immunoSEQ multiplex PCR; TCRdb's copy keeps in-frame clones and lacks some. The table has 95,000 to 110,000 clones, around 84% seen once; the top ten hold about 27%. The sample taken for sequencing was peripheral blood. The sequence derives from a man aged 60-69 years with acute or convalescent COVID-19. This chain joins TRBV9 and TRBJ1-3; 11 bases agree with TRBD1. The CDR3 sequence is CASSDGTGGRNTIYF. CDR3 bases: TGTGCCAGCAGCGATGGGACAGGGGGAAGAAACACCATATATTTT.